The 5 T cell receptor beta chains below were found in one sample sequenced in a study of T-cell reconstitution after alpha-beta-depleted transplantation in children. Unique molecular identifiers were used in preparing the TCRbeta library. TCRdb fed the PCR reads into MiXCR, producing one record per CDR3 protein. Of 190,000 or so distinct CDR3 sequences in the sample, roughly 15% are singletons; the top ten hold 13%. Sequenced material: PBMCs from the stem cell graft donor, taken from the stem cell graft. Receptor source: a human donor who donated a stem cell graft to a child with acute lymphoblastic leukemia.

This clonotype has a count of ten or more. V is TRBV29-1 and J is TRBJ1-1; D is possibly TRBD1 (5 bases). This CDR3 is 13 amino acids long. Trimming removed 7 bases at V and 4 bases at J, with 16 bases between. Germline loops: CDR1 SQVTM, CDR2 ANQGSEA. CDR3 residues: CSANWGLGTEAFF. The CDR3 nucleotides read TGCAGCGCCAACTGGGGCCTCGGCACTGAAGCTTTCTTT.

At least ten counts were recorded for this clonotype. The chain combines TRBV3-1 with TRBJ1-1; no clear D. Germline V gene data show CDR1 as LGHDT and CDR2 as YNNKEL (reference sequence). CDR3 size: 15 residues. V lost 1 base to trimming and J lost 1 base, with 10 bases between them. The CDR3 sequence is CASSQGPGGNTEAFF. CDR3 sequence (DNA): TGTGCCAGCAGCCAAGGCCCCGGCGGGAACACTGAAGCTTTCTTT. The full variable domain, rest sourced from reference TRBV3-1 and TRBJ1-1, is DTAVSQTPKYLVTQMGNDKSIKCEQNLGHDTMYWYKQDSKKFLKIMFSYNNKELIINETVPNRFSPKSPDKAHLNLHINSLELGDSAVYFCASSQGPGGNTEAFFGQGTRLTVV.

This clonotype has a count of ten or more. The chain couples TRBV6-2 or TRBV6-3 to TRBJ2-2; TRBD1 matches at 10 bases. Germline CDR1 and CDR2: MNHEY and SVGEGT. CDR3 size: 14 residues. Germline trimming cut 6 bases from V and 3 bases from J; bases unmatched to any gene: 1. The CDR3: CASRGQGYTGELFF. The CDR3 DNA reads TGTGCCAGCAGGGGACAGGGGTACACCGGGGAGCTGTTTTTT.

This clonotype was picked up many times. The chain couples TRBV4-2 to TRBJ2-7, with unresolved D. Trimming removed 5 bases from V and 0 bases from J, with 11 bases in between. The CDR3 covers 14 residues. Germline assignment: CDR1 LGHNA and CDR2 YNFKEQ. For the CDR3, the DNA is TGTGCCAGCAGCGTTAAGGGAATCTCCTACGAGCAGTACTTC. This codes for CASSVKGISYEQYF.

In its sample, this clonotype was seen many times. This chain uses TRBV12-3 or TRBV12-4 with TRBJ1-5, with D perhaps matching TRBD1 (5 bases). The V gene lost 6 bases and the J gene lost 1 base, with 13 bases spanning the gap. CDR3 length equals 15 residues. CDR3 sequence reads: CASRFRDASNQPQHF. CDR3 in DNA: TGTGCCAGCAGATTTCGGGACGCCAGCAATCAGCCCCAGCATTTT.